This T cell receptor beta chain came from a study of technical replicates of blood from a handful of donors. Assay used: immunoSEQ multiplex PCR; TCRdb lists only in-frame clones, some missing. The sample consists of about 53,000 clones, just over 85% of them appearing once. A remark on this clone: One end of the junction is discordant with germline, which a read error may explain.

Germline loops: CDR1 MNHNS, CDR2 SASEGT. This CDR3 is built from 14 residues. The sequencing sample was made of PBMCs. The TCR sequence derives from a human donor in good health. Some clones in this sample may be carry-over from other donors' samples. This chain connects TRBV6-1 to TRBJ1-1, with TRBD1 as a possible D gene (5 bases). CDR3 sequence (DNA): TGTGCCAACAGTGAAGTGGGGCTTGGCGCTGAAGCTTTCTTT. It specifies CANSEVGLGAEAFF.